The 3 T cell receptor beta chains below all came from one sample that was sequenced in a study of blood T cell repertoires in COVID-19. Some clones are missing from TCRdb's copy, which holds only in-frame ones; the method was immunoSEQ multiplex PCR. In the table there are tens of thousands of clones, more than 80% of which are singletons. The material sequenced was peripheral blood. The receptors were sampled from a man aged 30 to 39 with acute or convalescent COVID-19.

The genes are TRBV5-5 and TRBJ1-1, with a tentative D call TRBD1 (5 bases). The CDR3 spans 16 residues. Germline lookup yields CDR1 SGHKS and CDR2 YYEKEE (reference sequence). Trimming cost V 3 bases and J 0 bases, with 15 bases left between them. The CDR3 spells CASSSGHQLMNTEAFF. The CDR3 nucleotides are TGTGCCAGCAGCTCAGGGCACCAACTCATGAACACTGAAGCTTTCTTT.

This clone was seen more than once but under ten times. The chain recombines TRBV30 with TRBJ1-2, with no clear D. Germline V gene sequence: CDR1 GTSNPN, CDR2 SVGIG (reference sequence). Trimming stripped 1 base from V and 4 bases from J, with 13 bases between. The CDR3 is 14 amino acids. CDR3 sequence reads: CAWSERAEVYGYTF. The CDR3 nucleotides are TGTGCCTGGAGTGAGAGGGCCGAAGTCTATGGCTACACCTTC.

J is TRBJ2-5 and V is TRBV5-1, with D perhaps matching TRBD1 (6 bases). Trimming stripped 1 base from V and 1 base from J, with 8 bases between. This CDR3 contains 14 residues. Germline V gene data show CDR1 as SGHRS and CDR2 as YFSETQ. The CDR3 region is CASSLTGTQETQYF. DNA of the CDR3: TGCGCCAGCAGCTTGACAGGGACCCAAGAGACCCAGTACTTC.